The rows below give T cell receptor beta chains drawn from one sample of a study of T cells after yellow fever vaccination. TCRdb recomputed calls from the 5' RACE reads with MiXCR, one row per CDR3 protein. The data show a few hundred thousand distinct CDR3 sequences, 18% seen once. The source was PBMCs, collected before the yellow fever booster vaccination. These receptors came from a man between 18 and 35 years old who received the YFV17D yellow fever vaccine. Each CDR3 is given with its conserved first and last residue. Each record gives: V gene, J gene, D gene, clone size, CDR3 DNA, CDR3 protein. A D gene is named only where the DNA matches it firmly. The size entry is marked missing in some rows and otherwise reads once, few, many or a size class.

v_gene: TRBV12-3/TRBV12-4; j_gene: TRBJ1-1; d_gene: -; abundance: few; CDR3nt: TGTGCCAGCAGCACCCTGGACGGGACGGCTTTCTTT; CDR3aa: CASSTLDGTAFF
v_gene: TRBV7-9; j_gene: TRBJ2-3; d_gene: -; abundance: -; CDR3nt: TGTGCCAGCAGGGGGGAGATCACAGATACGCAGTATTTT; CDR3aa: CASRGEITDTQYF
v_gene: TRBV4-2; j_gene: TRBJ1-3; d_gene: -; abundance: -; CDR3nt: TGTGCCAGCAGCCAAGATCGTCCGGGGACGAAAACACACGTATATTTT; CDR3aa: CASSQDRPGTKTHVYF
v_gene: TRBV24-1; j_gene: TRBJ2-1; d_gene: TRBD1; abundance: once; CDR3nt: TGTGCCACCAGGACACAGGGGACCTTACATTACTCCTACAATGAGCAGTTCTTC; CDR3aa: CATRTQGTLHYSYNEQFF
v_gene: TRBV7-6; j_gene: TRBJ1-2; d_gene: -; abundance: few; CDR3nt: TGTGCCAGCAGCCCGTCTTTGGGGTCCGGCTATGGCTACACCTTC; CDR3aa: CASSPSLGSGYGYTF
v_gene: TRBV20-1; j_gene: TRBJ1-1; d_gene: -; abundance: few; CDR3nt: TGCAGTGCTTTCCCGGGGCGGTCGAACACTGAAGCTTTCTTT; CDR3aa: CSAFPGRSNTEAFF
v_gene: TRBV6-5; j_gene: TRBJ1-5; d_gene: TRBD1; abundance: -; CDR3nt: TGTGCCAGCAGTTACGACAGGGGGATCCAGCCCCAGCATTTT; CDR3aa: CASSYDRGIQPQHF
v_gene: TRBV5-5; j_gene: TRBJ1-5; d_gene: -; abundance: -; CDR3nt: TGTGCCAGCAGCTACGACAGGTCGTTCTATCAGCCCCAGCATTTT; CDR3aa: CASSYDRSFYQPQHF
v_gene: TRBV5-1; j_gene: TRBJ1-4; d_gene: -; abundance: -; CDR3nt: TGCGCCAGCAGCTTGGAGGGAGGGATACTGTTTTTT; CDR3aa: CASSLEGGILFF
v_gene: TRBV5-6; j_gene: TRBJ2-3; d_gene: TRBD2; abundance: -; CDR3nt: TGTGCCAGCAGCGGCGGACTAGCGGGGGGTAGAGATACGCAGTATTTT; CDR3aa: CASSGGLAGGRDTQYF
v_gene: TRBV11-2; j_gene: TRBJ2-1; d_gene: TRBD1; abundance: -; CDR3nt: TGTGCCAGCAGGTCCCAAGACAGGGGGGTTTACAATGAGCAGTTCTTC; CDR3aa: CASRSQDRGVYNEQFF
v_gene: TRBV7-9; j_gene: TRBJ1-2; d_gene: -; abundance: -; CDR3nt: TGTGCCAGCAGCCCTACAGGGATCTATGGCTACACCTTC; CDR3aa: CASSPTGIYGYTF
v_gene: TRBV7-3; j_gene: TRBJ1-2; d_gene: -; abundance: few; CDR3nt: TGTGCCAGCAGCGTAAATAACGGGGGGAAAGGCTACACCTTC; CDR3aa: CASSVNNGGKGYTF
v_gene: TRBV7-3; j_gene: TRBJ1-5; d_gene: TRBD1; abundance: -; CDR3nt: TGTGCCAGCAGCGAAACAGGGGACCGCAATCAGCCCCAGCATTTT; CDR3aa: CASSETGDRNQPQHF
v_gene: TRBV20-1; j_gene: TRBJ2-3; d_gene: TRBD2; abundance: few; CDR3nt: TGCAGTGCTCCAGGTGGGAGGGGCGCAGATACGCAGTATTTT; CDR3aa: CSAPGGRGADTQYF
v_gene: TRBV6-4; j_gene: TRBJ2-3; d_gene: TRBD2; abundance: -; CDR3nt: TGTGCCAGCAGTGACTCACTAGCGGGGGGTGCAGATACGCAGTATTTT; CDR3aa: CASSDSLAGGADTQYF
v_gene: TRBV7-9; j_gene: TRBJ1-5; d_gene: -; abundance: few; CDR3nt: TGTGCCAGCAGCCACGTGGTTGCCGATAGCAATCAGCCCCAGCATTTT; CDR3aa: CASSHVVADSNQPQHF
v_gene: TRBV12-3/TRBV12-4; j_gene: TRBJ2-3; d_gene: -; abundance: once; CDR3nt: TGTGCCAGCAGTTTACTACACCGACTGGGGAGCACAGATACGCAGTATTTT; CDR3aa: CASSLLHRLGSTDTQYF
v_gene: TRBV7-2; j_gene: TRBJ2-5; d_gene: TRBD2; abundance: few; CDR3nt: TGTGCCAGCAGCTTAGCCAGGACTAGCGGGCTGAGCCAAGAGACCCAGTACTTC; CDR3aa: CASSLARTSGLSQETQYF
v_gene: TRBV5-5; j_gene: TRBJ2-3; d_gene: -; abundance: -; CDR3nt: TGTGCCAGCAAGCCCGGGGCGGCAGATACGCAGTATTTT; CDR3aa: CASKPGAADTQYF
v_gene: TRBV7-2; j_gene: TRBJ1-1; d_gene: TRBD1; abundance: few; CDR3nt: TGTGCCAGCAGCCTCAACAGGGGGCTTGGTGAAGCTTTCTTT; CDR3aa: CASSLNRGLGEAFF
v_gene: TRBV12-3/TRBV12-4; j_gene: TRBJ1-2; d_gene: TRBD1; abundance: -; CDR3nt: TGTGCCAGCAGGGGGACAGGGGGGGAAGTGGATGGCTACACCTTC; CDR3aa: CASRGTGGEVDGYTF
v_gene: TRBV2; j_gene: TRBJ2-3; d_gene: TRBD2; abundance: few; CDR3nt: TGTGCCAGCAGTGATCTGACGGGGGGGCCGACAGATACGCAGTATTTT; CDR3aa: CASSDLTGGPTDTQYF
v_gene: TRBV7-9; j_gene: TRBJ2-1; d_gene: -; abundance: -; CDR3nt: TGTGCCAGCAGCTTAGCCCTGGGTGGTGGGAGCTGGGATGAGCAGTTCTTC; CDR3aa: CASSLALGGGSWDEQFF
v_gene: TRBV5-1; j_gene: TRBJ2-3; d_gene: -; abundance: -; CDR3nt: TGCGCCAGCAGCTTGGCCGTTGGCGCAGGCACAGATACGCAGTATTTT; CDR3aa: CASSLAVGAGTDTQYF
v_gene: TRBV7-9; j_gene: TRBJ1-1; d_gene: -; abundance: once; CDR3nt: TGTGCCAGCAGCTCCGGATATTTTAACACTGAAGCTTTCTTT; CDR3aa: CASSSGYFNTEAFF
v_gene: TRBV20-1; j_gene: TRBJ1-6; d_gene: -; abundance: -; CDR3nt: TGCAGTGCTACCCGCGGAGGCGGCAATTCACCCCTCCACTTT; CDR3aa: CSATRGGGNSPLHF
v_gene: TRBV7-9; j_gene: TRBJ1-1; d_gene: -; abundance: few; CDR3nt: TGTGCCAGCAGCTTATTTGGGGGGCACACTGAAGCTTTCTTT; CDR3aa: CASSLFGGHTEAFF
v_gene: TRBV12-3/TRBV12-4; j_gene: TRBJ1-2; d_gene: -; abundance: -; CDR3nt: TGTGCCAGCAGGTCGGAAATCTATGGCTACACCTTC; CDR3aa: CASRSEIYGYTF
v_gene: TRBV7-8; j_gene: TRBJ2-3; d_gene: TRBD2; abundance: many; CDR3nt: TGTGCCAGCAGCCCTGGGACTAGCGGGGGAAATACGCAGTATTTT; CDR3aa: CASSPGTSGGNTQYF
v_gene: TRBV15; j_gene: TRBJ2-3; d_gene: TRBD1; abundance: -; CDR3nt: TGTGCCACCAGCGGGGACAGGGGGGGCACAGATACGCAGTATTTT; CDR3aa: CATSGDRGGTDTQYF
v_gene: TRBV5-1; j_gene: TRBJ2-3; d_gene: -; abundance: -; CDR3nt: TGCGCCAGCAGGAGGAGGGCCCCGGGGACAGATACGCAGTATTTT; CDR3aa: CASRRRAPGTDTQYF
v_gene: TRBV4-1; j_gene: TRBJ2-5; d_gene: -; abundance: -; CDR3nt: TGCGCCAGCAGCCTCGCAGGGACGGAGACCCAGTACTTC; CDR3aa: CASSLAGTETQYF
v_gene: TRBV10-3; j_gene: TRBJ1-2; d_gene: -; abundance: -; CDR3nt: TGTGCCATCAGTGCTATGGCAGCTAACTATGGCTACACCTTC; CDR3aa: CAISAMAANYGYTF
v_gene: TRBV29-1; j_gene: TRBJ2-2; d_gene: -; abundance: few; CDR3nt: TGCAGCGTTGGGAACTTCACCGGGGAGCTGTTTTTT; CDR3aa: CSVGNFTGELFF
v_gene: TRBV6-5; j_gene: TRBJ1-2; d_gene: -; abundance: few; CDR3nt: TGTGCCAGCGGCCACGGGATTATGACTGGAGGTTTCCGCTATGGCTACACCTTC; CDR3aa: CASGHGIMTGGFRYGYTF
v_gene: TRBV5-5; j_gene: TRBJ1-3; d_gene: -; abundance: -; CDR3nt: TGTGCCAGCAGCAAACACCCCTCGGACTCTGGAAACACCATATATTTT; CDR3aa: CASSKHPSDSGNTIYF
v_gene: TRBV7-2; j_gene: TRBJ2-2; d_gene: -; abundance: many; CDR3nt: TGTGCCAGCAGCTTAGGGGGCGGCACCGGGGAGCTGTTTTTT; CDR3aa: CASSLGGGTGELFF
v_gene: TRBV9; j_gene: TRBJ2-5; d_gene: -; abundance: -; CDR3nt: TGTGCCAGCAGCTTACCCGGGACAAACCAATTCCAAGAGACCCAGTACTTC; CDR3aa: CASSLPGTNQFQETQYF
v_gene: TRBV5-1; j_gene: TRBJ2-7; d_gene: -; abundance: -; CDR3nt: TGCGCCAGCAGCTTGTCTTTGACCCCCTACGAGCAGTACTTC; CDR3aa: CASSLSLTPYEQYF
v_gene: TRBV6-4; j_gene: TRBJ2-1; d_gene: TRBD2; abundance: -; CDR3nt: TGTGCCAGCAGCGCCGGGACTAACAACAATGAGCAGTTCTTC; CDR3aa: CASSAGTNNNEQFF
v_gene: TRBV7-6; j_gene: TRBJ1-4; d_gene: -; abundance: once; CDR3nt: TGTGCCAGCAGCTTAGATCCCGGATCTAGCCTTAATGAAAAACTGTTTTTT; CDR3aa: CASSLDPGSSLNEKLFF
v_gene: TRBV20-1; j_gene: TRBJ2-5; d_gene: TRBD2; abundance: few; CDR3nt: TGCAGTGCTGGCGGGGGGGCGGAGACCCAGTACTTC; CDR3aa: CSAGGGAETQYF
v_gene: TRBV7-7; j_gene: TRBJ2-3; d_gene: -; abundance: -; CDR3nt: TGTGCCAGCAGCTTTTACAGGGAAGATACGCAGTATTTT; CDR3aa: CASSFYREDTQYF
v_gene: TRBV15; j_gene: TRBJ2-7; d_gene: -; abundance: -; CDR3nt: TGTGCCACCAGCAGAGCTCGGGGAAGCTACGAGCAGTACTTC; CDR3aa: CATSRARGSYEQYF
v_gene: TRBV20-1; j_gene: TRBJ2-3; d_gene: -; abundance: few; CDR3nt: TGCAGTGCCCCCGGGACCCGGTGGGATACGCAGTATTTT; CDR3aa: CSAPGTRWDTQYF
v_gene: TRBV11-2; j_gene: TRBJ2-5; d_gene: -; abundance: once; CDR3nt: TGTGCCAGCAGCCTCGGGGTTTTGGAGGCTCAAGAGACCCAGTACTTC; CDR3aa: CASSLGVLEAQETQYF
v_gene: TRBV5-1; j_gene: TRBJ1-1; d_gene: -; abundance: many; CDR3nt: TGTGCCAGCAGTTTAACCGGACAGCTGAACACTGAAGCTTTCTTT; CDR3aa: CASSLTGQLNTEAFF
v_gene: TRBV4-1; j_gene: TRBJ2-7; d_gene: TRBD2; abundance: -; CDR3nt: TGCGCCAGCAGCCAAGAGCCTAGAGCGGGGGCCCGTTCCTTC; CDR3aa: CASSQEPRAGARSF
v_gene: TRBV9; j_gene: TRBJ2-3; d_gene: TRBD1; abundance: few; CDR3nt: TGTGCCAGCAGCGTAGCCCCAGGGACAGGGGGAGGTACGCAGTATTTT; CDR3aa: CASSVAPGTGGGTQYF